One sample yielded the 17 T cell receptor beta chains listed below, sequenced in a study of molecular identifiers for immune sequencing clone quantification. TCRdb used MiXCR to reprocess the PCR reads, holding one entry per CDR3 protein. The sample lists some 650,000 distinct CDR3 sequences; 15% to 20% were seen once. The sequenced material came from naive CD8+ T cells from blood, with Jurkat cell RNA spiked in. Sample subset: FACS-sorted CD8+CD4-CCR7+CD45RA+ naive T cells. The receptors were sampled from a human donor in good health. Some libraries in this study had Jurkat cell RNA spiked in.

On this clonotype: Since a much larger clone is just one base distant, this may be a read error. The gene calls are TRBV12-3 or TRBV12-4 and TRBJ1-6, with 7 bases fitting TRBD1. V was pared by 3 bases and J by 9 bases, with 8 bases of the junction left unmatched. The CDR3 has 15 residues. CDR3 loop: CASSFGTELFSPLHF. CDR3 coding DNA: TGTGCCAGCAGTTTTGGGACAGAGTTGTTTTCACCCCTCCACTTT.

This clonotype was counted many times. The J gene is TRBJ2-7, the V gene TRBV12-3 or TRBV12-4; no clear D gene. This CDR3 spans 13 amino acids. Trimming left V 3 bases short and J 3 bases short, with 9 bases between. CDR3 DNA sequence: TGTGCCAGCAGTTTCGGGCCGGACTACGAGCAGTACTTC. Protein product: CASSFGPDYEQYF.

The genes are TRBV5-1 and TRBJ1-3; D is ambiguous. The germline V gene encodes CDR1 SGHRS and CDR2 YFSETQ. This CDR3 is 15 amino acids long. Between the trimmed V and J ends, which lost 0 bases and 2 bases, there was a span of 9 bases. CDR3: CASSLELGTGNTIYF. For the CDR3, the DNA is TGCGCCAGCAGCTTGGAGCTGGGGACTGGAAACACCATATATTTT.

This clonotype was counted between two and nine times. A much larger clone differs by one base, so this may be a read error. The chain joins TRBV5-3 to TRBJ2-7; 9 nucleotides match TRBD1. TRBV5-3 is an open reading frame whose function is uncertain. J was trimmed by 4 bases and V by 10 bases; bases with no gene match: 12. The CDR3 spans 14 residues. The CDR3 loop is CARSFSQGAYEQYF. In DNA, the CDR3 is TGTGCCCGCAGCTTCTCACAGGGGGCGTACGAGCAGTACTTC.

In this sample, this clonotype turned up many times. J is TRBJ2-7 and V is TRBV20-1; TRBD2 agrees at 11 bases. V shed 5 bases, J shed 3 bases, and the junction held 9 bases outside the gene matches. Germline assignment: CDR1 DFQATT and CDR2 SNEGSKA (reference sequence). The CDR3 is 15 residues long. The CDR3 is CSAPGLAGPLYEQYF. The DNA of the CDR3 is TGCAGTGCTCCCGGACTAGCGGGTCCCCTCTACGAGCAGTACTTC.

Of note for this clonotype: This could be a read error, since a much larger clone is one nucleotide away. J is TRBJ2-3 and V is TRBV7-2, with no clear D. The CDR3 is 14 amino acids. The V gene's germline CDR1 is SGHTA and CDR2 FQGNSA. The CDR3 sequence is CASSFGLFTDTLYF. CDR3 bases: TGTGCCAGCAGCTTTGGCCTATTCACAGATACGCTGTATTTT.

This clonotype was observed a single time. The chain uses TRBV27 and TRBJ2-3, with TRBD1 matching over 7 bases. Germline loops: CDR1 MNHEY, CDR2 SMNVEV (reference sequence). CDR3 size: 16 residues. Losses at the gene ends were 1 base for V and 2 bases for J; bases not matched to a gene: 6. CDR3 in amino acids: CASSLWSQGVTDTQYF. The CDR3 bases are TGTGCCAGCAGTTTATGGTCCCAGGGGGTCACAGATACGCAGTATTTT.

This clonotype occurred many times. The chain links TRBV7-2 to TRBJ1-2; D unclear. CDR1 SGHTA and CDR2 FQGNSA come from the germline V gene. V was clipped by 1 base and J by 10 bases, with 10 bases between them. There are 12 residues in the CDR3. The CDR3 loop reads CASSLEKSDYTF. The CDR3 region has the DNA TGTGCCAGCAGCTTAGAGAAATCGGACTACACCTTC.

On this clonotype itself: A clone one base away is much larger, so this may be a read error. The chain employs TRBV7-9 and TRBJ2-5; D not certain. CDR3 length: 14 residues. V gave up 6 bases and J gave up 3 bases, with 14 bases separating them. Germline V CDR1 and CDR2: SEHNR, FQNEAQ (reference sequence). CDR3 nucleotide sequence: TGTGCCAGCAGTAATAAAGGACGGGAAGAGACCCAGTACTTC. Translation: CASSNKGREETQYF.

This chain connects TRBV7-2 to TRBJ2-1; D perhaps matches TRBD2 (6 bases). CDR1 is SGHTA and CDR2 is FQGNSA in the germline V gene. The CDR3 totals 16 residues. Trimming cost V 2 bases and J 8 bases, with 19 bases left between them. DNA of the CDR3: TGTGCCAGCAGCTTAAAAACCGGATGGGGGGACGATGAGCAGTTCTTC. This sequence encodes CASSLKTGWGDDEQFF.

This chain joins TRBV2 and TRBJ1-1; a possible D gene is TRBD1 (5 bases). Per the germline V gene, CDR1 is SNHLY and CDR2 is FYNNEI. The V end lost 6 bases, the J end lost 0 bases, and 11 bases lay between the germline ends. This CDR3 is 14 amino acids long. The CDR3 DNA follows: TGTGCCAGCAGCGATAAGGGGATGAACACTGAAGCTTTCTTT. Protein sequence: CASSDKGMNTEAFF. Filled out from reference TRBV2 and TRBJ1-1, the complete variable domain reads EPEVTQTPSHQVTQMGQEVILRCVPISNHLYFYWYRQILGQKVEFLVSFYNNEISEKSEIFDDQFSVERPDGSNFTLKIRSTKLEDSAMYFCASSDKGMNTEAFFGQGTRLTVV.

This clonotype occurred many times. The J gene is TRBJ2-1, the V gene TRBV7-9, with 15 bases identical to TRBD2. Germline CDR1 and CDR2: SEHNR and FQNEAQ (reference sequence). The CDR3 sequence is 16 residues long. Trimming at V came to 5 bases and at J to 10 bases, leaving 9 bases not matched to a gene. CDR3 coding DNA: TGTGCCAGCAGCCCTGGGACTAGCGGGAGGAATTGGGAGCAGTTCTTC. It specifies CASSPGTSGRNWEQFF. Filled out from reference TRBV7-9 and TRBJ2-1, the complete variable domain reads DTGVSQNPRHKITKRGQNVTFRCDPISEHNRLYWYRQTLGQGPEFLTYFQNEAQLEKSRLLSDRFSAERPKGSFSTLEIQRTEQGDSAMYLCASSPGTSGRNWEQFFGPGTRLTVL.

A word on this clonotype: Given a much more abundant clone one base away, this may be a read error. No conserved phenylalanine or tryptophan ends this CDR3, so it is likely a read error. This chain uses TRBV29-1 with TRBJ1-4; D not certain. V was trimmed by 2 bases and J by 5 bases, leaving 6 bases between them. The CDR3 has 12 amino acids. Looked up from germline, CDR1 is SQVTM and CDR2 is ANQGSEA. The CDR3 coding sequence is TGCAGCGTTGAATTCGGGAATGAAAAACTGTTTCTT. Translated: CSVEFGNEKLFL.

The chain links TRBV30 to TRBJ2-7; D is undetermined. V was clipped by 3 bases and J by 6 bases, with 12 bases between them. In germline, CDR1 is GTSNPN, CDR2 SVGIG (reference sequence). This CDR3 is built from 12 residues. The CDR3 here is CAWSLSLREQYF. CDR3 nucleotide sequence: TGTGCCTGGAGCCTATCACTGCGCGAGCAGTACTTC.

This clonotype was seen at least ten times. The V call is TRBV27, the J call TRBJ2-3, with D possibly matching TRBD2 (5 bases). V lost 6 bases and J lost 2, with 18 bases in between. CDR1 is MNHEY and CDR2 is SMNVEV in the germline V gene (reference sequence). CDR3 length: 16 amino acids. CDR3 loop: CASRTPGGLDTDTQYF. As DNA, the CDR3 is TGTGCCAGCAGGACACCCGGAGGACTTGACACAGATACGCAGTATTTT.

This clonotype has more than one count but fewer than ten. DNA of the CDR3: TGCAGCACCCTAGATCAGGGGGTCTATGGCTACACCTTC. It specifies CSTLDQGVYGYTF. The chain carries TRBV29-1 and TRBJ1-2, with TRBD1 matching 7 bases. V gave up 8 bases and J gave up 4 bases; unmatched junction bases: 10. CDR1 is SQVTM, CDR2 ANQGSEA, per germline. The CDR3 has 13 residues. Together with reference TRBV29-1 and TRBJ1-2, the CDR3 gives the full variable domain: SAVISQKPSRDICQRGTSLTIQCQVDSQVTMMFWYRQQPGQSLTLIATANQGSEATYESGFVIDKFPISRPNLTFSTLTVSNMSPEDSSIYLCSTLDQGVYGYTFGSGTRLTVV.

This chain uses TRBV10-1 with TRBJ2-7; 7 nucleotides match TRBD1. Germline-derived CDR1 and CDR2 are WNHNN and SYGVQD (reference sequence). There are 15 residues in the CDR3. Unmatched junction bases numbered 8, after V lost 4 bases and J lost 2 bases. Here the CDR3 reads CASSADRVAPYEQYF. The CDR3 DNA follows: TGCGCCAGCAGTGCTGACAGGGTCGCTCCCTACGAGCAGTACTTC.